This T cell receptor beta chain came from a study of CD8 T cells in ankylosing spondylitis. Whole-study findings and limits: A TCR beta motif of 8 or 9 highly homologous variants appeared characteristic of ankylosing spondylitis blood. Reports say disease-linked clones showed up significantly more in matched ankylosing spondylitis synovial fluid.

Via MiXCR, TCRdb re-called the 5' RACE reads, giving one row per CDR3 protein. The repertoire consists of roughly 240,000 distinct CDR3 sequences, with 30% to 35% occurring once and the leading ten covering around 4%. A remark on this clonotype: The antigen is undetermined.

The CDR3 runs to 13 residues. Germline V gene lookup returns CDR1 MNHNY and CDR2 SVGAGI (reference sequence). The trim removed 10 bases at V and 3 bases at J, leaving 6 bases unmatched. This sequence joins TRBV6-6 and TRBJ2-1, with TRBD1 matching 7 bases. Sequencing input: blood, either unsorted or a sorted T cell fraction (not recorded which). The TCR was taken from a male donor with ankylosing spondylitis or in good health (not recorded which). The CDR3 coding sequence is TGTGCCACGACAGGGATATTCTACAATGAGCAGTTCTTC. Translated: CATTGIFYNEQFF.